Detailed here is one T cell receptor (beta chain). The CDR3 runs 18 residues. The V gene's germline CDR1 is MNHNS and CDR2 SASEGT. V shed 1 base and J shed 3 bases, with 19 bases lying between them. The data originate from a study of blood T cell repertoires in COVID-19. TCRdb keeps only in-frame clones here, not all; method: immunoSEQ multiplex PCR. There are 450,000 to 500,000 clones in the sample; roughly 87% occur only once, and about 0.75% lies in the top ten. Specimen: PBMCs or T cells enriched from blood (not recorded which). This TCR came from a woman under 30 who had recovered from COVID-19. V is TRBV6-1 and J is TRBJ1-3; D is possibly TRBD1 (6 bases). CDR3 sequence: CASSEGVLQGYVGNTIYF. CDR3 bases: TGTGCCAGCAGTGAAGGAGTACTACAGGGATATGTTGGAAACACCATATATTTT.